This T cell receptor (beta chain) appears in the sequencing data of a study of T cell responses to AZD1222 COVID-19 vaccine. Whole-study context: The study pooled second doses at about 4 or about 12 weeks.

This clone has a single count. The antigen is unknown. The assay was immunoSEQ multiplex PCR, and TCRdb's table has in-frame clones only and misses some. The sample lists some 100,000 clones, approximately 90% occurring once. V gave up 5 bases and J gave up 0 bases, with 13 bases separating them. Per the germline V gene, CDR1 is SNHLY and CDR2 is FYNNEI. The CDR3 is 15 amino acids. Points from the study as a whole: Clonal diversity was possibly underestimated, and white British individuals and females predominated among donors. Seropositivity was recorded at baseline in only a handful of AZD1222 recipients.

The receptor was isolated from an adult in good health. The sample was peripheral blood, taken on day 0 of AZD1222 vaccination. This chain connects TRBV2 to TRBJ1-2; D unresolved. The CDR3: CASSFGRRTNYGYTF. The CDR3 nucleotides read TGTGCCAGCAGTTTCGGCAGACGAACTAACTATGGCTACACCTTC.